This T cell receptor (beta chain) was captured by sequencing in a study of cytomegalovirus exposure and HLA in healthy donors. Germline assignment: CDR1 SGDLS and CDR2 YYNGEE. V was shortened by 5 bases and J by 1 base, with 11 bases between the two germline ends. The CDR3 is 14 amino acids. In regard to this clone: Its antigen is not known.

Study-wide points: In vitro testing confirmed a few CMV-associated chains as specific for CMV antigens.

The PCR contained 60 Vbeta and 13 Jbeta primers. Here immunoSEQ multiplex PCR was the method, and the copy in TCRdb shows in-frame clones only, minus some. The sample has around 130,000 clones, roughly 66% seen once. The chain has TRBV9 and TRBJ2-3; D may be TRBD2 (5 bases). This receptor was taken from a woman aged 55-70 years in good health and CMV-seronegative. Sequencing used PBMCs. Here the CDR3 reads CASSTGMGTDTQYF. The CDR3 nucleotides are TGTGCCAGCAGTACCGGGATGGGCACAGATACGCAGTATTTT.